These T cell receptor beta chains were read from a single sample in a study of blood T cells in healthy people across ages. TCRdb reprocessed the 5' RACE reads via MiXCR and lists one record per CDR3 protein. The sample carries hundreds of thousands of distinct CDR3 sequences, around two fifths recorded once. Specimen: blood. All receptors derive from a man in his 60s in good health. The CDR3 runs from the conserved cysteine through the conserved F or W. The order of the fields is J gene, V gene, D gene, clone size, CDR3 DNA, CDR3 protein. The D gene is left open where the match is weak. Clone size appears in some rows only: once, few, many, or a class for an expanded clone.

>TRBJ1-5|TRBV7-2|.|.
TGTGCCAGCAGAGCAGTAAATCTCAATCAGCCCCAGCATTTT
CASRAVNLNQPQHF
>TRBJ2-5|TRBV5-1|.|.
TGCGCCAGCAACCGGTGGCAGGGGGAGACCCAGTACTTC
CASNRWQGETQYF
>TRBJ1-6|TRBV9|TRBD1|.
TGTGCCAGCAGCGTGAGACAGGGTAGTTCACCCCTCCACTTT
CASSVRQGSSPLHF
>TRBJ1-5|TRBV20-1|TRBD1|.
TGCAGTGCTAGAGGGAGTGCAGGGGGCGTTCAGCCCCAGCATTTT
CSARGSAGGVQPQHF
>TRBJ2-5|TRBV11-3|.|few
TGTGCCAGCAGCTTAAGGAGTTTTGGTGAGACCCAGTACTTC
CASSLRSFGETQYF
>TRBJ2-3|TRBV20-1|TRBD2|few
TGCAGTGCCCGGCTCTGGCGGGGGGGCCAAACAGATACGCAGTATTTT
CSARLWRGGQTDTQYF
>TRBJ2-1|TRBV12-3/TRBV12-4|TRBD2|.
TGTGCCAGCAGAATAGCGGGGGGAACCTACAATGAGCAGTTCTTC
CASRIAGGTYNEQFF
>TRBJ2-3|TRBV3-1|TRBD1|.
TGTGCCAGCAGATCGACAGGGGCCGGCACAGATACGCAGTATTTT
CASRSTGAGTDTQYF
>TRBJ2-5|TRBV29-1|.|many
TGCAGCGTTGATTCCCTGCGTGGGTTATCGGGCGAGACCCAGTACTTC
CSVDSLRGLSGETQYF
>TRBJ2-1|TRBV29-1|.|few
TGCAGCGTTGCGGCAGACCGGTACAATGAGCAGTTCTTC
CSVAADRYNEQFF
>TRBJ1-1|TRBV29-1|.|.
TGCGGCGGGGGGCAGACGACTGGTGAAGCTTTCTTT
CGGGQTTGEAFF
>TRBJ1-1|TRBV5-6|.|.
TGTGCCACCGGAAGGGGCTCTGAAGCTTTCTTT
CATGRGSEAFF
>TRBJ2-7|TRBV18|TRBD2|many
TGTGCCAGCTCACCAGCCAGCGGGGGCTACGAGCAGTACTTC
CASSPASGGYEQYF
>TRBJ2-1|TRBV12-3/TRBV12-4|TRBD1|.
TGTGCCAGCTCAAACTCAGGGGGCGGAGAGACCCAGTTCTTC
CASSNSGGGETQFF
>TRBJ1-4|TRBV4-3|.|.
TGCGCCAGCAGCCAAGATTCCTCCCTCGAAGAAAAACTGTTTTTT
CASSQDSSLEEKLFF
>TRBJ2-5|TRBV5-1|.|many
TGCGCCAGCAGTCAGGAAAACCAAGAGACCCAGTACTTC
CASSQENQETQYF